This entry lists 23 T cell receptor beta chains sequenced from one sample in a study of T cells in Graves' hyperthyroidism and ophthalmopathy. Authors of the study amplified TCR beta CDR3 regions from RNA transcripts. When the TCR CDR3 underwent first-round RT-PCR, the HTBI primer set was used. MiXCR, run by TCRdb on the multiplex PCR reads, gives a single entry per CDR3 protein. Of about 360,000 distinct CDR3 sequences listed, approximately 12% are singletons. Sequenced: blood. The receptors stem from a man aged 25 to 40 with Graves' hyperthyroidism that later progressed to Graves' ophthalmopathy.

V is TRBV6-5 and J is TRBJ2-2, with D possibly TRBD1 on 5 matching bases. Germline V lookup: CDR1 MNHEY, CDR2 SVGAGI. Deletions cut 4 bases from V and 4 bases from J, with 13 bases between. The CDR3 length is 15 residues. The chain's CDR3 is CASSFSGIGTGELFF. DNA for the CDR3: TGTGCCAGCAGTTTCTCAGGGATAGGCACCGGGGAGCTGTTTTTT.

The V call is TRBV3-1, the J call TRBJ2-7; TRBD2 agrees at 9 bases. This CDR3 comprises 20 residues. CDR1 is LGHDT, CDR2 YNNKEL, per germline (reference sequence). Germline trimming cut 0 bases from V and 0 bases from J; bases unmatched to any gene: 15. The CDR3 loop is CASSQDPIWGAGGLSYEQYF. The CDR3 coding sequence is TGTGCCAGCAGCCAAGACCCGATCTGGGGAGCGGGGGGACTCTCCTACGAGCAGTACTTC.

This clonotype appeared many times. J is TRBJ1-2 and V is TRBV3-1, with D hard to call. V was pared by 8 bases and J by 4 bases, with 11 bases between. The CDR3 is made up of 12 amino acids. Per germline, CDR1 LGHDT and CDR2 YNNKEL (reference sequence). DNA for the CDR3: TGTGCCAGCTCACCCGGGGTCTATGGCTACACCTTC. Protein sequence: CASSPGVYGYTF.

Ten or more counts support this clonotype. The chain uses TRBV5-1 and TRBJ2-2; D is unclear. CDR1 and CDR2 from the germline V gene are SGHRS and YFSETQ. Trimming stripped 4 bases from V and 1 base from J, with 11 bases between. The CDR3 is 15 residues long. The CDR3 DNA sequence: TGCGCCAGCAGCCCGATTGGACGGAACACCGGGGAGCTGTTTTTT. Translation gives CASSPIGRNTGELFF.

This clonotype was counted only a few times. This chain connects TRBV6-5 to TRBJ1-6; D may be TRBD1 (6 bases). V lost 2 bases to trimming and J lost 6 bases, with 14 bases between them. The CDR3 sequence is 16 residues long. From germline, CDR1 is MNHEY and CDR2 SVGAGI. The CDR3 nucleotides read TGTGCCAGCAGTTACGGGCCCGGACAGATTAATTCACCCCTCCACTTT. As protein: CASSYGPGQINSPLHF.

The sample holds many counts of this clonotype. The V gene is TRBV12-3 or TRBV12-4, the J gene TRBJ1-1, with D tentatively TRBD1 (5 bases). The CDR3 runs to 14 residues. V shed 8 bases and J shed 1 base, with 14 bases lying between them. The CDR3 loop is CASSWEGQNTEAFF. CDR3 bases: TGTGCCAGCTCCTGGGAGGGGCAGAACACTGAAGCTTTCTTT.

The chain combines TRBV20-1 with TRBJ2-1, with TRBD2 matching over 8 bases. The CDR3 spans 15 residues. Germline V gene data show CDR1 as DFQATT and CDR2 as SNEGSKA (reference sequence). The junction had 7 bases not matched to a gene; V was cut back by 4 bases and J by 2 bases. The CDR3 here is CSANKLAGPYNEQFF. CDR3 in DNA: TGCAGTGCTAATAAATTAGCGGGACCCTACAATGAGCAGTTCTTC.

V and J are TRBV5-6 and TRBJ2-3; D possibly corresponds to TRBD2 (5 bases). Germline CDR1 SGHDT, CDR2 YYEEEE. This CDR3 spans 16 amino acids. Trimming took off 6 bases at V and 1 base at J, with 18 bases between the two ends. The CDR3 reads CASTAWGAHGTDTQYF. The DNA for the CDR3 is TGTGCCAGCACCGCTTGGGGAGCCCACGGCACAGATACGCAGTATTTT.

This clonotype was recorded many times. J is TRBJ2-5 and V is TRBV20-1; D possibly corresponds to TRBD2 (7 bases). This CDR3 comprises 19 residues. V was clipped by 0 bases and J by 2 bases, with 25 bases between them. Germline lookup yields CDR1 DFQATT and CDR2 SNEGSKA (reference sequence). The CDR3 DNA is TGCAGTGCTAGAGATTTTCCCCGTTTCGGGGGGCCCCCTCAAGAGACCCAGTACTTC. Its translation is CSARDFPRFGGPPQETQYF.

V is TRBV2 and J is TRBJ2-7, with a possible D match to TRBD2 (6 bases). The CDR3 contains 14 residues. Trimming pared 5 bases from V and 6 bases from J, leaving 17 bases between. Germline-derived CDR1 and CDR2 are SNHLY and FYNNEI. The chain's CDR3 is CASSPSLVGGEQYF. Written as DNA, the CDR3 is TGTGCCAGCAGTCCCTCCCTTGTGGGGGGCGAGCAGTACTTC.

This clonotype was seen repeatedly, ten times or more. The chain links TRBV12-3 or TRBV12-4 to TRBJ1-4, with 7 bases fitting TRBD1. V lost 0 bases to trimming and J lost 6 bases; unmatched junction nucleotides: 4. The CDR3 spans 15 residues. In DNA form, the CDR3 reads TGTGCCAGCAGTTTAGCGTTGGGACAGCATGAAAAACTGTTTTTT. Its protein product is CASSLALGQHEKLFF.

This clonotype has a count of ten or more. CDR3 in DNA: TGTGCCACCAGTGATTTATTTCGGACAGGGGGGGATACGCAGTATTTT. It codes for CATSDLFRTGGDTQYF. The chain links TRBV24-1 to TRBJ2-3; 10 nucleotides agree with TRBD1. The CDR3 covers 16 residues. CDR1 is KGHDR, CDR2 SFDVKD, per germline. The junction had 6 bases not matched to a gene; V was cut back by 1 base and J by 6 bases.

CDR3 sequence (DNA): TGTGCCAGTAGAGAGACAGGTATAAATCAGCCCCAGCATTTT. Its protein is CASRETGINQPQHF. The J gene is TRBJ1-5, the V gene TRBV19, with D maybe TRBD1 (6 bases). Germline assignment: CDR1 LNHDA and CDR2 SQIVND (reference sequence). This CDR3 has 14 residues. V was cut by 6 bases and J by 4 bases, with 13 bases left in between.

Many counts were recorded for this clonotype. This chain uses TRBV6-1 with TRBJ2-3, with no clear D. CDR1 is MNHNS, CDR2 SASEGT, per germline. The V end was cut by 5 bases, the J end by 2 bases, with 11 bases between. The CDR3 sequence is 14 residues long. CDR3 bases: TGTGCCAGCAGTTACCGCTGGCCCACAGATACGCAGTATTTT. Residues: CASSYRWPTDTQYF.

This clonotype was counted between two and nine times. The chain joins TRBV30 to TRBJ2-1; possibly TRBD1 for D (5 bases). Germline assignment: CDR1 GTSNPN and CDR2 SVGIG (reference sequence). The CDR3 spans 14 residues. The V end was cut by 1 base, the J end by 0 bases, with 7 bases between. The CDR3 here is CAWSAGSSYNEQFF. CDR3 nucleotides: TGTGCCTGGAGTGCAGGGTCCTCCTACAATGAGCAGTTCTTC.

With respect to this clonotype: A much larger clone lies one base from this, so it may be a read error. The CDR3 DNA is TGCAGTGCTAGTATCCTAAATCAGCCCCAGCGTTTT. It is translated as CSASILNQPQRF. The V and J genes are TRBV20-1 and TRBJ1-5; D is undetermined. The CDR3 is 12 amino acids. Germline CDR1 is DFQATT and CDR2 is SNEGSKA (reference sequence).

CDR3 DNA sequence: TGTGCCAGCAGAACCCTTCTGGGGGGAGATTCACCCCTCCACTTT. Translation: CASRTLLGGDSPLHF. This sequence joins TRBV5-6 and TRBJ1-6; D possibly corresponds to TRBD1 (5 bases). The CDR3 has 15 residues. The V gene's germline CDR1 is SGHDT and CDR2 YYEEEE. V dropped 5 bases and J dropped 8 bases, with 17 bases sitting between them.

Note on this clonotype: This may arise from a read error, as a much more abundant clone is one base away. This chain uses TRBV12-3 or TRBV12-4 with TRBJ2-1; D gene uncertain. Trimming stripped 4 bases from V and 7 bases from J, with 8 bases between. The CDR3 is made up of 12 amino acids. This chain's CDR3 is CASSSNTNEQFF. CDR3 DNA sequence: TGTGCCAGCAGTTCAAACACGAATGAGCAGTTCTTC.

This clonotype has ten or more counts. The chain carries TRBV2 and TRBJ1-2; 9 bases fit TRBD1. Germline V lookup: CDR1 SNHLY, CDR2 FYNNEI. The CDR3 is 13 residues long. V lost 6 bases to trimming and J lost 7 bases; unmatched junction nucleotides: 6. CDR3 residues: CASRAGQGSGYTF. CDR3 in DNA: TGTGCCAGCAGGGCGGGACAGGGAAGTGGCTACACCTTC.

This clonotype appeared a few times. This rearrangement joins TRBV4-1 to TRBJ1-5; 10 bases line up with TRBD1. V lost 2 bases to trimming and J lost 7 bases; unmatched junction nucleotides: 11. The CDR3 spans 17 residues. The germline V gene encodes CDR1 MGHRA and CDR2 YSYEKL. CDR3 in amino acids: CASSQLHRDRGNQPQHF. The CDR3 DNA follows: TGCGCCAGCAGCCAACTTCACCGGGACAGGGGTAACCAGCCCCAGCATTTT.

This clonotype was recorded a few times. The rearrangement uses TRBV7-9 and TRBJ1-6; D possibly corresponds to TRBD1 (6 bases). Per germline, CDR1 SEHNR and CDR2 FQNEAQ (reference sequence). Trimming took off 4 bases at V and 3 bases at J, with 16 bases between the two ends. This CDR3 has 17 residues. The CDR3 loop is CASSSKRGGGYNSPLHF. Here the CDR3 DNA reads TGTGCCAGCAGCTCAAAGAGGGGAGGGGGCTATAATTCACCCCTCCACTTT. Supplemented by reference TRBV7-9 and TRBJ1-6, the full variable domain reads DTGVSQNPRHKITKRGQNVTFRCDPISEHNRLYWYRQTLGQGPEFLTYFQNEAQLEKSRLLSDRFSAERPKGSFSTLEIQRTEQGDSAMYLCASSSKRGGGYNSPLHFGNGTRLTVT.

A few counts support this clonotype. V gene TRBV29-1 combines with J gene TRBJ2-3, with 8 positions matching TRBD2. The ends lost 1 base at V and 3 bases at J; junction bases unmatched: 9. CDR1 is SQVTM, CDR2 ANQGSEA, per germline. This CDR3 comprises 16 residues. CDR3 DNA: TGCAGCGTTGAAGGTTATCCGGGGGGGATTACAGATACGCAGTATTTT. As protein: CSVEGYPGGITDTQYF.

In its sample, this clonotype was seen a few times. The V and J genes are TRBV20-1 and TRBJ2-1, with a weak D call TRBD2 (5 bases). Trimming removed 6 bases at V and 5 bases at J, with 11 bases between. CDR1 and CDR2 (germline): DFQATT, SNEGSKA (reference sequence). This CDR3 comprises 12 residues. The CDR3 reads CSARAGNNEQFF. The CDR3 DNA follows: TGCAGTGCAAGGGCCGGGAACAATGAGCAGTTCTTC.